Sequencing of this T cell receptor beta chain was carried out in a study of identical twins. General study points: Researchers caution that invariant MAIT and iNKT cells could partly confound zero-insertion analyses. Cross-sectional statistical analysis was relied on for the conclusions, without the same donors being followed. Twin pairs had excess sharing that was weaker in beta out-of-frame sequences.

A universal primer site was incorporated via template switching, and the cDNA contained unique molecular identifiers. TCRdb re-derived calls from the 5' RACE reads in MiXCR, one entry per CDR3 protein. The sample includes roughly 690,000 distinct CDR3 sequences, 5.5% to 6.5% of them seen just once. The sample holds many counts of this clonotype. Its specificity is unknown. CDR3 size: 13 residues. J gave up 2 bases and V 4 bases, and 2 bases lay outside the gene matches. The sequencing sample was made of naive T cells sorted from blood. The source of this sequence is a man aged 18 to 29 in good health. This chain joins TRBV12-3 or TRBV12-4 and TRBJ2-7; 7 nucleotides match TRBD1. Written as DNA, the CDR3 is TGTGCCAGCAGTTGGGACAGAGCCTACGAGCAGTACTTC. As protein: CASSWDRAYEQYF.